Below, 2 T cell receptor beta chains from the same sample are listed, as sequenced in a study of blood T cells in healthy people across ages. The use of a sample-barcoded 5' primer and a J-beta primer mix characterized a second PCR of 7 to 11 cycles. Via MiXCR, TCRdb re-called the 5' RACE reads, giving one row per CDR3 protein. The sample comprises about 1.6 million distinct CDR3 sequences, roughly a third of which are singletons, and approximately 10% rests with the top ten. The sequenced sample consisted of blood. Every receptor here comes from a woman aged 25 to 39 in good health.

The V and J genes are TRBV11-1 and TRBJ2-1; the match to TRBD2 covers 10 bases. CDR1 and CDR2 (germline): SGHAT, FQDESV (reference sequence). Unmatched junction bases numbered 21, after V lost 0 bases and J lost 4 bases. This CDR3 is built from 22 residues. The CDR3 sequence: CASSLARPLKKSPGLAYNEQFF. DNA of the CDR3: TGTGCCAGCAGCTTAGCTAGACCATTAAAAAAAAGCCCGGGACTAGCGTACAATGAGCAGTTCTTC.

V gene TRBV15 combines with J gene TRBJ2-1; 11 positions match TRBD2. CDR1 LNHNV and CDR2 YYDKDF come from the germline V gene (reference sequence). V trimming: 1 base; J trimming: 4 bases; junction bases outside the gene matches: 9. This CDR3 is built from 18 residues. This CDR3 reads CATSRGVPGTSGYNEQFF. For the CDR3, the DNA is TGTGCCACCAGCAGAGGGGTCCCCGGGACTAGCGGTTACAATGAGCAGTTCTTC. Combining the CDR3 with reference TRBV15 and TRBJ2-1 gives the whole variable domain DAMVIQNPRYQVTQFGKPVTLSCSQTLNHNVMYWYQQKSSQAPKLLFHYYDKDFNNEADTPDNFQSRRPNTSFCFLDIRSPGLGDTAMYLCATSRGVPGTSGYNEQFFGPGTRLTVL.